Included here is one T cell receptor beta chain sequence, with context. Antigen specificity is unknown. This record comes from a study of cytomegalovirus exposure and HLA in healthy donors. It was healthy bone marrow donors who served as donors. CDR3 length: 14 amino acids. The V gene end was trimmed by 3 bases and the J gene end by 8 bases; junction bases not matched to a gene: 11. Per the germline V gene, CDR1 is GTSNPN and CDR2 is SVGIG (reference sequence). Broader study findings: TCR beta chains associated with HLA were, in a later analysis, more clonally expanded than equally common others. The authors judged a highly shared variant cluster likely a sequencing artifact. A missense variant in DCLRE1C was later tied to TCR beta V- and J-gene trimming.

The PCR had 60 Vbeta and 13 Jbeta primers. Sequencing used immunoSEQ multiplex PCR; TCRdb keeps in-frame clones, though not all of them. Here the sample spans 100,000 to 150,000 clones, roughly 76% being singletons. The chain links TRBV30 to TRBJ1-2, with 8 bases identical to TRBD1. The receptor was isolated from a woman aged 50 to 60 in good health and CMV-seronegative. The sequenced sample consisted of PBMCs. The CDR3 protein is CAWSPDRAYEGYTF. Written as DNA, the CDR3 is TGTGCCTGGAGCCCGGACAGGGCATATGAAGGCTACACCTTC.